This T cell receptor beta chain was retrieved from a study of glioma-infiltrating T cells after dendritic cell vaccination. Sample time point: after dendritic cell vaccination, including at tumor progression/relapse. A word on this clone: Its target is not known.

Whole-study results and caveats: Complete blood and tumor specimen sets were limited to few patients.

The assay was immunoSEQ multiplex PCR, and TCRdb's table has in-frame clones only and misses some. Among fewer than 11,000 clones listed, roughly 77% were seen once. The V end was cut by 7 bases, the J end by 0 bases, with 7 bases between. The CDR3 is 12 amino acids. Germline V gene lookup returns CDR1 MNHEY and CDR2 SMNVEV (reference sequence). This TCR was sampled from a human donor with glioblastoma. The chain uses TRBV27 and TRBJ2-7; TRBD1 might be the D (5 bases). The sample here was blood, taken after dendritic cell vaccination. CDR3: CASTDNSYEQYF. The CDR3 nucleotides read TGTGCCAGCACGGACAACTCCTACGAGCAGTACTTC.